Below, 24 T cell receptor beta chains from the same sample are listed, as sequenced in a study of blood T cell repertoires in COVID-19 (dated by TCRdb to 2018 to 2021). Library preparation employed the immunoSEQ multiplex PCR assay. Drawn from immuneACCESS, this table holds only the in-frame rearrangements with V and J called that TCRdb kept. Clones are partly lost; checked studies trace under half to an unresolved V gene and leave the rest unexplained. This sample gives roughly 30,000 clones in total; 87% of them show up just once. The ten largest clones add up to roughly 15% of the sample. The sample consisted of peripheral blood. These receptor sequences come from a human donor in a cohort sampled during active COVID-19.

The genes are TRBV13 and TRBJ2-2; 8 bases are a match to TRBD2. Germline lookup yields CDR1 PRHDT and CDR2 FYEKMQ (reference sequence). This CDR3 has 14 residues. V trimming: 7 bases; J trimming: 9 bases; junction bases outside the gene matches: 10. The CDR3: CASTPSGRGRELFF. In DNA, the CDR3 is TGTGCCAGCACCCCAAGCGGGAGAGGGCGGGAGCTGTTTTTT. The full variable domain, in which reference TRBV13 and TRBJ2-2 provide the parts outside the CDR3, is AAGVIQSPRHLIKEKRETATLKCYPIPRHDTVYWYQQGPGQDPQFLISFYEKMQSDKGSIPDRFSAQQFSDYHSELNMSSLELGDSALYFCASTPSGRGRELFFGEGSRLTVL.

The chain uses TRBV27 and TRBJ2-5, with D perhaps TRBD1 (6 bases). Germline values: CDR1 MNHEY, CDR2 SMNVEV (reference sequence). V lost 6 bases to trimming and J lost 4 bases, with 24 bases between them. This CDR3 has 17 amino acids. The DNA of the CDR3 is TGTGCCAGCAGACGATACGCCCGATCGGACAGTCCAGAGACCCAGTACTTC. This encodes CASRRYARSDSPETQYF.

The chain carries TRBV11-3 and TRBJ2-1; 7 bases match TRBD1. The V gene end was trimmed by 0 bases and the J gene end by 3 bases; junction bases not matched to a gene: 8. Germline V gives CDR1 SGHNT, CDR2 YENEEA. The CDR3 contains 17 residues. The CDR3 protein is CASSLDQGELLYNEQFF. In DNA, the CDR3 is TGTGCCAGCAGCTTAGATCAGGGGGAGCTACTCTACAATGAGCAGTTCTTC.

This clone was recorded once. This sequence joins TRBV5-1 and TRBJ1-2, with D unresolved. The CDR3 is made up of 15 amino acids. Germline CDR1 SGHRS, CDR2 YFSETQ. Trimming took off 0 bases at V and 5 bases at J, with 14 bases between the two ends. CDR3 region: CASSLGPGLGYGYTF. CDR3 sequence (DNA): TGCGCCAGCAGCTTGGGTCCGGGGTTAGGGTATGGCTACACCTTC.

The sample holds a few counts of this clone. The chain recombines TRBV5-6 with TRBJ2-1; D possibly corresponds to TRBD2 (7 bases). The CDR3 length is 18 residues. Trimming took 3 bases from V and 3 from J, leaving 22 bases between them. Germline-derived CDR1 and CDR2 are SGHDT and YYEEEE. CDR3 sequence reads: CASSSRRGGLAGYNEQFF. CDR3 sequence (DNA): TGTGCCAGCAGCTCCCGTAGGGGGGGACTGGCGGGCTACAATGAGCAGTTCTTC.

V and J are TRBV6-5 and TRBJ2-2; D might be TRBD2 (6 bases). This CDR3 contains 13 residues. From germline, CDR1 is MNHEY and CDR2 SVGAGI. The ends were cut back, 10 bases at V and 1 base at J, with 10 bases in the middle. The CDR3 spells CATQAGNTGELFF. The DNA of the CDR3 is TGTGCCACCCAAGCGGGGAACACCGGGGAGCTGTTTTTT.

This chain links TRBV5-1 with TRBJ2-3, with D unresolved. Per the germline V gene, CDR1 is SGHRS and CDR2 is YFSETQ. The CDR3 loop spans 14 amino acids. Trimming took off 0 bases at V and 2 bases at J, with 7 bases between the two ends. CDR3 sequence reads: CASSLGRNTDTQYF. CDR3 DNA: TGCGCCAGCAGCTTGGGGCGGAACACAGATACGCAGTATTTT.

V is TRBV7-2 and J is TRBJ2-7; 10 nucleotides align to TRBD1. J was trimmed by 1 base and V by 5 bases; bases with no gene match: 5. In germline, CDR1 is SGHTA, CDR2 FQGNSA. CDR3 length equals 15 residues. The CDR3 DNA reads TGTGCCAGCAGCCTTGGACAGGGGGTTTCCTACGAGCAGTACTTC. Translated, it gives CASSLGQGVSYEQYF.

J is TRBJ2-3 and V is TRBV5-6; D unresolved. V shed 4 bases and J shed 9 bases, with 12 bases lying between them. The germline V gene has CDR1 SGHDT and CDR2 YYEEEE. The CDR3 runs 12 residues. CDR3 nucleotide sequence: TGTGCCAGCAGCCGGCGGCACCCAACGCAGTATTTT. Protein: CASSRRHPTQYF.

The rearrangement links TRBV11-2 to TRBJ2-5; D is undetermined. Germline V lookup: CDR1 SGHAT, CDR2 FQNNGV. CDR3 length: 14 residues. With 1 base removed from V and 5 bases from J, the gap between germline ends came to 11 bases. The CDR3, as DNA: TGTGCCAGCAGCTTAGGACGGCCCGGGGAGACCCAGTACTTC. It encodes CASSLGRPGETQYF.

This sequence joins TRBV4-3 and TRBJ2-1; 8 bases match TRBD2. CDR3 length: 16 residues. Germline loops: CDR1 LGHNA, CDR2 YSLEER. Trimming took 4 bases from V and 4 from J; bases not matched to a gene: 9. CDR3: CASSPARVAGYNEQFF. Written as DNA, the CDR3 is TGCGCCAGCAGCCCCGCCCGGGTAGCGGGGTACAATGAGCAGTTCTTC.

The chain carries TRBV11-2 and TRBJ2-7; D might be TRBD1 (6 bases). Trimming removed 5 bases at V and 9 bases at J, with 23 bases between. The CDR3 loop spans 15 amino acids. The germline gives CDR1 SGHAT, CDR2 FQNNGV. The CDR3 nucleotides read TGTGCCAGCAGCCCCACAGGGACGGGGCCGTATATGCAGTACTTC. As protein: CASSPTGTGPYMQYF. Complete variable domain (other parts from reference TRBV11-2 and TRBJ2-7): EAGVAQSPRYKIIEKRQSVAFWCNPISGHATLYWYQQILGQGPKLLIQFQNNGVVDDSQLPKDRFSAERLKGVDSTLKIQPAKLEDSAVYLCASSPTGTGPYMQYFGPGTRLTVT.

The V and J genes are TRBV13 and TRBJ1-2; a weak D match, TRBD1 (5 bases). Trimming shortened V by 2 bases and J by 4 bases, and 29 bases separated the two germline ends. Germline V lookup: CDR1 PRHDT, CDR2 FYEKMQ (reference sequence). CDR3 length equals 20 residues. CDR3 sequence reads: CASSLTYDRGGMSIGYGYTF. The CDR3 nucleotides are TGTGCCAGCAGCTTAACATATGACCGGGGGGGGATGAGCATCGGCTATGGCTACACCTTC.

The rearrangement joins TRBV7-2 to TRBJ2-3; 7 bases fit TRBD1. The CDR3 is 16 amino acids. The V and J ends lost 2 bases and 1 base, in that order; junction bases with no gene match: 6. Per germline, CDR1 SGHTA and CDR2 FQGNSA. The CDR3 DNA reads TGTGCCAGCAGCTTAATAACAGGGGCGGGCACAGATACGCAGTATTTT. Translating gives CASSLITGAGTDTQYF.

The CDR3 spells CASGLQGSEAFF. The CDR3 DNA reads as TGTGCCAGCGGATTACAGGGCTCTGAAGCTTTCTTT. J is TRBJ1-1 and V is TRBV28, with D perhaps matching TRBD1 (6 bases). In germline, CDR1 is MDHEN, CDR2 SYDVKM. V lost 8 bases and J lost 6, with 13 bases in between. This CDR3 region has 12 residues.

The chain couples TRBV7-9 to TRBJ2-7; possibly TRBD1 for D (5 bases). CDR1 is SEHNR and CDR2 is FQNEAQ in the germline V gene (reference sequence). Trimming took 3 bases from V and 2 from J, leaving 8 bases between them. This CDR3 has 13 amino acids. CDR3 sequence reads: CASSFTGAYEQYF. CDR3 coding DNA: TGTGCCAGCAGCTTTACAGGAGCCTACGAGCAGTACTTC.

The chain combines TRBV4-1 with TRBJ1-6, with D possibly being TRBD1 (5 bases). V lost 7 bases and J 5 bases, leaving 12 bases between the germline ends. The CDR3 contains 14 residues. Germline V gene data show CDR1 as MGHRA and CDR2 as YSYEKL. The CDR3 DNA is TGCGCCAGCACGAGACAGTCCGATAATTCACCCCTCCACTTT. It encodes CASTRQSDNSPLHF.

The chain is built from TRBV5-1 and TRBJ2-3; 7 bases line up with TRBD2. The CDR3 extends over 15 amino acids. Trimming cost V 4 bases and J 0 bases; bases outside gene matches: 5. CDR1 and CDR2 from the germline V gene are SGHRS and YFSETQ. The CDR3 DNA follows: TGCGCCAGCAGCGTGGGACTAATTAGCACAGATACGCAGTATTTT. Translated, it gives CASSVGLISTDTQYF.

The V call is TRBV3-1 (or the pseudogene TRBV3-2), the J call TRBJ1-2; maybe TRBD1 (6 bases). Germline V gene data show CDR1 as LGHDT and CDR2 as YNNKEL (reference sequence). Trimming took 5 bases from V and 4 from J, leaving 29 bases between them. The CDR3 totals 19 residues. The DNA of the CDR3 is TGTGCCAGCAGCGCCAGATTCAAGAGACAGGCCATATTTCCCTATGGCTACACCTTC. Its translation is CASSARFKRQAIFPYGYTF.

This clone was counted a single time. This sequence joins TRBV25-1 and TRBJ2-3; 9 nucleotides agree with TRBD2. With V trimmed by 0 bases and J by 5 bases, 6 bases remained unmatched. CDR1 MGHDK and CDR2 SYGVNS come from the germline V gene. The CDR3 totals 16 residues. CDR3 in amino acids: CASSEYVAGDIDTQYF. CDR3 DNA sequence: TGTGCCAGCAGTGAATATGTAGCGGGAGACATAGATACGCAGTATTTT.

The V gene is TRBV19, the J gene TRBJ2-1; 16 nucleotides agree with TRBD2. Germline lookup yields CDR1 LNHDA and CDR2 SQIVND (reference sequence). Losses at the gene ends were 4 bases for V and 4 bases for J; bases not matched to a gene: 1. This CDR3 has 16 residues. The CDR3 sequence is CASSKGLAGGYNEQFF. The CDR3 nucleotides are TGTGCCAGTAGTAAGGGACTAGCGGGAGGGTACAATGAGCAGTTCTTC. The full variable domain, rest sourced from reference TRBV19 and TRBJ2-1, is DGGITQSPKYLFRKEGQNVTLSCEQNLNHDAMYWYRQDPGQGLRLIYYSQIVNDFQKGDIAEGYSVSREKKESFPLTVTSAQKNPTAFYLCASSKGLAGGYNEQFFGPGTRLTVL.

The chain links TRBV5-1 to TRBJ2-7, with 8 bases matching TRBD1. The CDR3 totals 16 residues. The germline V gene encodes CDR1 SGHRS and CDR2 YFSETQ. V trimming: 4 bases; J trimming: 6 bases; junction bases outside the gene matches: 15. CDR3 protein: CASSPQGAHPLPEQYF. The CDR3 coding sequence is TGCGCCAGCAGCCCTCAGGGGGCGCACCCCCTCCCCGAGCAGTACTTC.

The rearrangement links TRBV7-6 to TRBJ2-5, with TRBD2 identical over 8 bases. CDR1 is SGHVS and CDR2 is FNYEAQ in the germline V gene. V was pared by 1 base and J by 4 bases, with 20 bases of the junction left unmatched. The CDR3 contains 20 residues. The CDR3: CASSLGSGWSAAGDRETQYF. CDR3 coding DNA: TGTGCCAGCAGCTTAGGGTCGGGGTGGTCGGCAGCGGGAGATAGAGAGACCCAGTACTTC.

The chain combines TRBV28 with TRBJ1-4, with TRBD1 identical over 7 bases. The length of the CDR3 is 15 residues. The V and J ends lost 4 bases and 2 bases, in that order; junction bases with no gene match: 4. Germline V gene data show CDR1 as MDHEN and CDR2 as SYDVKM. The CDR3 loop reads CASSSPQGTNEKLFF. CDR3 DNA: TGTGCCAGCAGTTCCCCACAGGGGACTAATGAAAAACTGTTTTTT.